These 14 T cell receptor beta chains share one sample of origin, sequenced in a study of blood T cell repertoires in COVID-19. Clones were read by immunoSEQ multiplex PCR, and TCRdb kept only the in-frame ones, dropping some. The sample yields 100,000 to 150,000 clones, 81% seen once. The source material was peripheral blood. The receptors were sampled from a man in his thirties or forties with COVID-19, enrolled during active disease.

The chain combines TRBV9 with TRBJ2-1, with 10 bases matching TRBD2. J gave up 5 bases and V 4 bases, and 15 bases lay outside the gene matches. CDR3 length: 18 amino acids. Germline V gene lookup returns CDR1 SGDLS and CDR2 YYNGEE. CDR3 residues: CASSPRPVLAGYHNEQFF. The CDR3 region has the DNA TGTGCCAGCAGCCCCCGTCCAGTACTAGCGGGGTACCACAATGAGCAGTTCTTC.

The CDR3 coding sequence is TGTGCCAGCACCTCAGGACAGTCCTACGAGCAGTACTTC. It yields the protein CASTSGQSYEQYF. The rearrangement uses TRBV6-5 and TRBJ2-7; tentative D call: TRBD1 (6 bases). Germline V lookup: CDR1 MNHEY, CDR2 SVGAGI. This CDR3 spans 13 amino acids. Deletions cut 7 bases from V and 1 base from J, with 11 bases between.

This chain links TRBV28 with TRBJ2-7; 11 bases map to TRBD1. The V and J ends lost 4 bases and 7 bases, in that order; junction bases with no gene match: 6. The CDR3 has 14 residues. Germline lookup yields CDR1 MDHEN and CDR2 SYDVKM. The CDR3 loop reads CASSYPGQGGEQYF. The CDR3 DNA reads TGTGCCAGCAGTTACCCGGGACAGGGGGGTGAGCAGTACTTC. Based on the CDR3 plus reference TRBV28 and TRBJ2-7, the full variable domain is DVKVTQSSRYLVKRTGEKVFLECVQDMDHENMFWYRQDPGLGLRLIYFSYDVKMKEKGDIPEGYSVSREKKERFSLILESASTNQTSMYLCASSYPGQGGEQYFGPGTRLTVT.

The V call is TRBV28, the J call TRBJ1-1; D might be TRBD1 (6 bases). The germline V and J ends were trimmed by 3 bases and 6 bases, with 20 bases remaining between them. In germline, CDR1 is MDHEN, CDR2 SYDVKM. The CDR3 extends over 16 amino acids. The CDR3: CASSLALPRDTPEAFF. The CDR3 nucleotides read TGTGCCAGCAGTTTGGCCCTTCCCCGGGACACTCCTGAAGCTTTCTTT.

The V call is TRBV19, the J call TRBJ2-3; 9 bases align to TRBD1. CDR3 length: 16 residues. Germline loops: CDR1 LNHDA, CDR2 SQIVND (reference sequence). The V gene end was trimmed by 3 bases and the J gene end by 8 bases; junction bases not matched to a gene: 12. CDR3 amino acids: CASSIQGQGFGGTQYF. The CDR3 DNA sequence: TGTGCCAGTAGTATTCAAGGACAGGGGTTCGGAGGTACGCAGTATTTT.

The CDR3 nucleotides read TGTGCCAGTAGCGGTGTGGGCCCAGGGGGCCGGGATACGCAGTATTTT. It encodes CASSGVGPGGRDTQYF. This rearrangement joins TRBV19 to TRBJ2-3; 8 nucleotides align to TRBD1. Germline trimming cut 6 bases from V and 6 bases from J; bases unmatched to any gene: 14. The CDR3 is made up of 16 amino acids. Germline V gene lookup returns CDR1 LNHDA and CDR2 SQIVND (reference sequence).

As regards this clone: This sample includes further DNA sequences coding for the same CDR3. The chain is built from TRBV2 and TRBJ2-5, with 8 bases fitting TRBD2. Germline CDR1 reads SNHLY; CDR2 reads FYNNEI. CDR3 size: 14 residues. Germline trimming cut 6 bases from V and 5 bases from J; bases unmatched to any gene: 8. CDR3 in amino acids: CASSSGGAGETQYF. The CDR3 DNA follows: TGTGCCAGCAGCTCCGGGGGGGCAGGGGAGACCCAGTACTTC.

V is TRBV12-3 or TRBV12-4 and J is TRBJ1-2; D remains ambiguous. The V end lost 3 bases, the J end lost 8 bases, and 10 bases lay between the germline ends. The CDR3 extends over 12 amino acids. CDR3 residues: CASSFGERGYTF. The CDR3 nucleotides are TGTGCCAGCAGTTTCGGTGAACGCGGCTACACCTTC.

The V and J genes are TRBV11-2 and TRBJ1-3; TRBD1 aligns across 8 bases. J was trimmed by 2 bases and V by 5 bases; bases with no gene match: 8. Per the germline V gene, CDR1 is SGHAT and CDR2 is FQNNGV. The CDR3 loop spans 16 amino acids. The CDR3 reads CASSRADRGAGNTIYF. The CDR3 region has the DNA TGTGCCAGCAGCCGAGCCGACAGGGGCGCTGGAAACACCATATATTTT.

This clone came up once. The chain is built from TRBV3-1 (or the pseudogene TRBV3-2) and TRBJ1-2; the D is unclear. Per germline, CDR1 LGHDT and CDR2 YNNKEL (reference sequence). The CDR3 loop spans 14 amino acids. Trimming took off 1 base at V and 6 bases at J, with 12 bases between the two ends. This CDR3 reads CASSQVAAADGYTF. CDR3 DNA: TGTGCCAGCAGCCAAGTCGCGGCGGCAGATGGCTACACCTTC.

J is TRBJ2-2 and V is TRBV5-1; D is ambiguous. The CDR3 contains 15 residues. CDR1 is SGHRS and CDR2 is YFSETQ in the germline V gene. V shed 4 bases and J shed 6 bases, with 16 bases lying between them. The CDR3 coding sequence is TGCGCCAGCAGCGATCAAGTGCAGATCTCCGGGGAGCTGTTTTTT. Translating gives CASSDQVQISGELFF.

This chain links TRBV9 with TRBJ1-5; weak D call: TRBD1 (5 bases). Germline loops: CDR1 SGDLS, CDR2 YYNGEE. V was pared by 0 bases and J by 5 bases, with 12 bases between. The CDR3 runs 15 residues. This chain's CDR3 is CASSVEGAQHQPQHF. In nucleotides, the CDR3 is TGTGCCAGCAGCGTAGAAGGGGCGCAGCATCAGCCCCAGCATTTT.

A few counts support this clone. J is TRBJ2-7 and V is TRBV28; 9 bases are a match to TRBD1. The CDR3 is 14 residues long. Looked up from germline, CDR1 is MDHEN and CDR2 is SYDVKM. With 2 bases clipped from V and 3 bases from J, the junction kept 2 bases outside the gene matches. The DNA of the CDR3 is TGTGCCAGCAGTTTACCGGGACAGGGCTACGAGCAGTACTTC. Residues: CASSLPGQGYEQYF.

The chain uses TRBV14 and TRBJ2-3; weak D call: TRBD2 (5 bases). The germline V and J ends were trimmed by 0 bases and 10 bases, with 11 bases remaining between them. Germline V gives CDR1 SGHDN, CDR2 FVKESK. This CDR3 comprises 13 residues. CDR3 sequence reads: CASSQDRRTPQYF. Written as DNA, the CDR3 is TGTGCCAGCAGCCAAGATCGGAGGACCCCGCAGTATTTT.